One sample yielded the 8 T cell receptor beta chains listed below, sequenced in a study of blood T cell repertoires in COVID-19. Clones were sequenced by immunoSEQ multiplex PCR, and TCRdb holds only the in-frame ones, with some missing. The data hold 100,000 to 110,000 clones, with over 75% observed a single time. Sequencing used peripheral blood. These TCRs come from a young man in a cohort sampled during active COVID-19.

J is TRBJ2-7 and V is TRBV30, with D perhaps matching TRBD2 (5 bases). Germline V gene sequence: CDR1 GTSNPN, CDR2 SVGIG (reference sequence). The CDR3 sequence is 14 residues long. V lost 1 base to trimming and J lost 3 bases, with 13 bases between them. The CDR3 spells CAWSDMEVYYEQYF. The CDR3 nucleotides read TGTGCCTGGAGTGATATGGAGGTTTACTACGAGCAGTACTTC.

The chain couples TRBV5-6 to TRBJ1-1; 8 bases are a match to TRBD1. The CDR3 runs to 16 residues. In germline, CDR1 is SGHDT, CDR2 YYEEEE. Unmatched junction bases numbered 11, after V lost 4 bases and J lost 3 bases. Here the CDR3 reads CASSPRTGRGDTEAFF. For the CDR3, the DNA is TGTGCCAGCAGCCCGCGGACAGGGAGGGGCGACACTGAAGCTTTCTTT. Based on the CDR3 plus reference TRBV5-6 and TRBJ1-1, the full variable domain is DAGVTQSPTHLIKTRGQQVTLRCSPKSGHDTVSWYQQALGQGPQFIFQYYEEEERQRGNFPDRFSGHQFPNYSSELNVNALLLGDSALYLCASSPRTGRGDTEAFFGQGTRLTVV.

A single count supports this clone. The chain is built from TRBV25-1 and TRBJ1-5, with D tentatively TRBD1 (6 bases). Trimming pared 2 bases from V and 5 bases from J, leaving 10 bases between. The CDR3 runs to 14 residues. Germline V gene sequence: CDR1 MGHDK, CDR2 SYGVNS. In DNA, the CDR3 is TGTGCCAGCAGTGAACGGGGGGGGCATCAGCCCCAGCATTTT. As protein: CASSERGGHQPQHF.

The chain joins TRBV4-1 to TRBJ2-5; 13 bases match TRBD2. Per germline, CDR1 MGHRA and CDR2 YSYEKL. CDR3 size: 20 residues. The trim removed 0 bases at V and 0 bases at J, leaving 10 bases unmatched. CDR3 amino acids: CASSQEGTSGGAVYQETQYF. CDR3 DNA: TGCGCCAGCAGCCAAGAAGGTACTAGCGGGGGGGCCGTGTACCAAGAGACCCAGTACTTC.

The gene calls are TRBV7-8 and TRBJ1-1; the match to TRBD1 covers 8 bases. CDR1 and CDR2 (germline): SGHVS, FQNEAQ. The CDR3 contains 20 residues. The V and J ends lost 0 bases and 3 bases, in that order; junction bases with no gene match: 18. The CDR3 is CASSLAPIGQGIIRYTEAFF. The CDR3 DNA reads as TGTGCCAGCAGCTTAGCGCCGATAGGACAGGGAATAATTCGTTACACTGAAGCTTTCTTT.

The V call is TRBV5-1, the J call TRBJ2-3; TRBD1 is a possible D gene (6 bases). CDR1 is SGHRS, CDR2 YFSETQ, per germline. The CDR3 has 17 residues. The V end lost 0 bases, the J end lost 1 base, and 15 bases lay between the germline ends. The chain's CDR3 is CASSLGLGGGRTDTQYF. The CDR3, as DNA: TGCGCCAGCAGCTTGGGGCTAGGGGGTGGTCGCACAGATACGCAGTATTTT.

The chain couples TRBV7-2 to TRBJ2-7; 10 positions agree with TRBD2. Germline values: CDR1 SGHTA, CDR2 FQGNSA. Losses at the gene ends were 2 bases for V and 4 bases for J; bases not matched to a gene: 2. The CDR3 loop spans 14 amino acids. CDR3 bases: TGTGCCAGCAGCTTACTAGCGGGGGAGTACGAGCAGTACTTC. It codes for CASSLLAGEYEQYF.

The V call is TRBV6-5, the J call TRBJ1-1, with D possibly TRBD1 on 6 matching bases. Germline CDR1 MNHEY, CDR2 SVGAGI. Trimming removed 4 bases at V and 0 bases at J, with 15 bases between. The CDR3 is made up of 16 amino acids. The CDR3 DNA follows: TGTGCCAGCAGTTTACAGGGTGGGCGGTTGAACACTGAAGCTTTCTTT. Its translation: CASSLQGGRLNTEAFF.